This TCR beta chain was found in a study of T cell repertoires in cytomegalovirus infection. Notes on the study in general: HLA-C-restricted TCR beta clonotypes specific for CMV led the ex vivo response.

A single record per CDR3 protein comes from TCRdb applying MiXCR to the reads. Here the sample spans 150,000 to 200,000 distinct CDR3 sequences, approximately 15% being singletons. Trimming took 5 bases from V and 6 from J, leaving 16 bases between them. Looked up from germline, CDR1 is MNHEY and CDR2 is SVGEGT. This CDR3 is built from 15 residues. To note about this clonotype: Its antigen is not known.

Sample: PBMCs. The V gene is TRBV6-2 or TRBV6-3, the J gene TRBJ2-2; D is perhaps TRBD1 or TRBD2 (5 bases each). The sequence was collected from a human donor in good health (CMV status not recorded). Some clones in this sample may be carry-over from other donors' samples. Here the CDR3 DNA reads TGTGCCAGCAGTCGAGGTCCGAGGGGCGCCGGGGAGCTGTTTTTT. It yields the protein CASSRGPRGAGELFF.